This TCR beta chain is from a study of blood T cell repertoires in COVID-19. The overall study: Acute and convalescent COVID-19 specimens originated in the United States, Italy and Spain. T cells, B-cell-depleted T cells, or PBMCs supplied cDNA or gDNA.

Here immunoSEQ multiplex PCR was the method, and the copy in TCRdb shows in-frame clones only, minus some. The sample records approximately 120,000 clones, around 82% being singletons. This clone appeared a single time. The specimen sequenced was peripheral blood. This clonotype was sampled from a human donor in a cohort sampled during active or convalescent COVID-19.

CDR3 sequence: CASSSHHPNYGYTF. The DNA for the CDR3 is TGTGCCAGCAGTTCACACCATCCCAACTATGGCTACACCTTC. This chain links TRBV28 with TRBJ1-2, with D uncertain. In germline, CDR1 is MDHEN, CDR2 SYDVKM. The CDR3 covers 14 residues. V lost 4 bases and J lost 2, with 11 bases in between.